This section outlines one T cell receptor beta chain sequence together with its context. Its recognized antigen is unknown. No base quality values were provided; no much bigger clone lies one nucleotide off. The data belong to a study of beta chain features in type 1 diabetes (dated by TCRdb to between 2017 and 2018). Context from the whole study: Mean age, gender distribution, total cell number and subset yield did not differ between patients and healthy donors. A total of around 100 million sorted cells were examined across all samples, and RNA yield correlated strongly with the number of cells per subset. The study compared the TCRB repertoires of sorted circulating CD4+ T cell subsets in recently diagnosed type 1 diabetes patients with those in matched healthy donors. Naive and central memory subsets were obtained from all 30 or so donors, but regulatory and stem cell-like memory subsets were isolated from only 8 patients and roughly 8 healthy donors. Study-wide findings and limitations: PCR may preferentially amplify shorter templates, but because patient and control samples were amplified and corrected together, any resulting skew would affect both groups equally. Fewer insertions and more nucleotide deletions at VDJ recombination sites were observed in patients with type 1 diabetes, implying thymic rearrangement abnormalities. A moderate but significant shortening of TCRB CDR3 length was observed in type 1 diabetes patients in all four CD4+ subsets. Because cDNA was sequenced instead of genomic DNA, activated cells with high expression could be over-represented, although the groups did not differ in activation or CD3 levels. Naive, central memory and regulatory TCRB repertoires appeared to be more similar among patients than among healthy donors. HLA sub-analyses involved small numbers of individuals, so any influence of HLA type on TCRB rearrangement remained unresolved.

The junction shows trimming of 4 bases on V and 12 bases on J, and the gene matches do not reach 12 bases of it. For CDR1 and CDR2, the germline V gene lists MGHDK and SYGVNS. Reading from cysteine to phenylalanine, the CDR3 counts 14 amino acids. Only CDR3 DNA remains: 42 bases, in frame from the first base. The entire amount of isolated RNA was reverse transcribed using the High Capacity cDNA Reverse Transcription Kit, so the sequenced TCRB transcripts were expressed ones. Naive, central memory and regulatory T cell samples underwent deep immunoSEQ sequencing, averaging about 3.57 million total reads per sample. Sorted cells were lysed in RLT buffer, and RNA was extracted using DNase-treated RNeasy Micro or Mini kits according to cell number. To prevent cross-contamination, each cell subset was processed individually, whereas patient and healthy donor samples were processed jointly. Using the immunoSEQ multiplex PCR, TCRB sequences were amplified from cDNA into 87-bp fragments spanning the CDR3 region. Amplicons were sequenced on the Illumina HiSeq platform. Processing in the source paper ran as follows. PCR bias was computationally corrected using synthetic template baselines, reads within Hamming distance 2 were collapsed, and singletons that could not be merged were discarded. By aligning reads against IMGT, V, D and J genes, CDR3 length, and insertions or deletions at six rearrangement sites were assigned. Within each subset, clonotype counts were normalized to the number of sorted cells before true diversity and Gini coefficients were calculated with the tcR R package. Repertoire sharing was quantified using the overlap coefficient calculated on TCRB nucleotide sequences. As a proxy for the pre-selection repertoire, out-of-frame TCRB sequences from naive cells were analyzed. TCRdb took over this immuneACCESS table, retaining in-frame rearrangements with V and J assigned. Such tables are incomplete; in checked studies, under half of the missing clones stem from an unresolved V gene, and the remainder is unexplained. V, J and clone size were drawn from that table, and D and trimming were deduced from the DNA. The sample records around 250,000 clones, roughly an eighth of which are singletons. The ten top clones hold 0.015% to 0.02% of the sample.

Each donor gave one peripheral blood draw, about 110 mL on average, collected into heparinised tubes. A BD FACSAria II and a panel including CD45RO, CCR7, CD25, CD127, CD95 and CD27 were used to sort naive, central memory, regulatory and stem cell-like memory CD4+ T cells. Every sorted population had a purity above 95%. PBMCs were separated immediately by Lymphoprep density gradient centrifugation and were stained directly, without being cultured. Samples were stained and sorted in pairs, with one healthy donor and one patient per experiment, so that batch effects were minimized. The TCR was taken from a man aged 25-45 years with type 1 diabetes. Sequencing was performed on naive CD4+ T cells from blood. The label giving this sample's cell subset or site can be read as: true naive CD4+ T cells. In this chain, TRBV25-1 is recombined with TRBJ2-1; 7 bases in the middle match TRBD1. The nucleotides are TGTGCCAGCAGTGCCGGGACAGCCTTGGGTGTGCAGTTCTTC. It translates to CASSAGTALGVQFF. Extended through the reference TRBV25-1 and TRBJ2-1 proteins, this CDR3 yields the full variable domain: EADIYQTPRYLVIGTGKKITLECSQTMGHDKMYWYQQDPGMELHLIHYSYGVNSTEKGDLSSESTVSRIRTEHFPLTLESARPSHTSQYLCASSAGTALGVQFFGPGTRLTVL.